This TCR beta chain stems from a study of identifying expanded T cells in peripheral blood. The CDR3 length is 15 residues. Trimming took 8 bases from V and 0 from J, leaving 14 bases between them. Germline CDR1 MDHEN, CDR2 SYDVKM. TCRdb keeps only in-frame clones here, not all; method: immunoSEQ multiplex PCR. This repertoire shows about 74,000 clones, roughly 81% found once; its top ten account for about 17%. General study results and limits: Across healthy donors, higher total template counts meant significantly greater roughly 2-week count variance.

Comment on this clone: The antigen remains unidentified.

J is TRBJ2-4 and V is TRBV28; unclear D gene. Sequenced material: blood. This clonotype originated in a person between 18 and 75 years old in good health. The CDR3 DNA sequence: TGTGCCAGCGATACAGTAAGGGAAGCCAAAAACATTCAGTACTTC. As protein: CASDTVREAKNIQYF.